This record concerns one TCR delta chain sequence. The antigen is unknown. TCRdb's listed protein matches a much larger clone and diverges from this DNA's translation at residue 11, likely through a read error; the protein shown comes from the DNA. TCRdb reran clone calling via CATT on the multiplex PCR reads. The data hold some 51,000 delta-chain clones, with roughly 2% observed a single time. Germline lookup yields CDR1 GEAIGNYY and CDR2 EKD. The CDR3 spans 16 residues. V was cut by 1 base and J by 3 bases, with 17 bases left in between. This entry belongs to a study of γδ T cells in repeated Plasmodium falciparum infection. Across the study: Donors were malaria-exposed Malian children or age- and gender-matched Australian children. Each infection was followed by sampling at 21 days, plus baseline and some pre-infection draws. Some Malian samples span acute malaria episodes; others come from no-transmission periods. Study results and caveats: Malian children's Vdelta2-negative repertoires appeared more expanded and less diverse than Australians'.

Gammadelta T cells were flow-sorted from PBMC into Vgamma9/Vdelta2+ and Vdelta2-negative populations for bulk analysis. What was sequenced was gamma-delta T cells from blood. The chain links TRDV2 to TRDJ1; the D gene is possibly TRDD3 (6 bases). As TCRdb names no J gene, one was assigned here on the basis of a DNA match to germline. This TCR was sampled from a pool of human donors (malaria-infected and uninfected, not separated). The DNA of the CDR3 is TGTGCCTGTGACACGGGGATTTATAGGATCCCCGATAAACTCATCTTT. Residues: CACDTGIYRIPDKLIF.